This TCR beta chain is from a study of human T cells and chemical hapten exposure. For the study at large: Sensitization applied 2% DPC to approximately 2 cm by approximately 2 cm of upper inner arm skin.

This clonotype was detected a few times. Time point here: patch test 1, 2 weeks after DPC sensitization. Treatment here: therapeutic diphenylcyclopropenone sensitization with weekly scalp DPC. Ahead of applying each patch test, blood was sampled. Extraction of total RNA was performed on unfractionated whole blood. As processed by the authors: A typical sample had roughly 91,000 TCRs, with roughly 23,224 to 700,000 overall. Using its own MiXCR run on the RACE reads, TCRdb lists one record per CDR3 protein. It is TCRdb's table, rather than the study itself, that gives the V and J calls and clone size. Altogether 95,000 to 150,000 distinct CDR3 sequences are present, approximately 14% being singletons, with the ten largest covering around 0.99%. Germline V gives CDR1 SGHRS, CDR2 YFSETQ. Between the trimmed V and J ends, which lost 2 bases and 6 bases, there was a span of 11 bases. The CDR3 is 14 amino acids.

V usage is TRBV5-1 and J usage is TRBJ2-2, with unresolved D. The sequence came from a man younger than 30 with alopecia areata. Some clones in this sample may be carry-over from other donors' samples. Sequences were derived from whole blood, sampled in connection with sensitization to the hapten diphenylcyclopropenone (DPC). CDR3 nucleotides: TGCGCCAGCAGCTTAATTCGGGCGGCCGGGGAGCTGTTTTTT. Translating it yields CASSLIRAAGELFF.